This paragraph covers one TCR beta chain sequence. Ex vivo total memory CD4+ samples were deeply sequenced, detecting one cell in 200,000. Assay used: immunoSEQ multiplex PCR; TCRdb lists only in-frame clones, some missing. The table records some 29,000 clones, about 80% of them present only once. The data originate from a study of human CD4 T cells and Enterobacteriaceae. The memory gate held CD4+ cells that were not CD45RA+CCR7+CD95- naive cells, over 98% pure. CD4+ T cells and monocytes were enriched with CD4 and CD14 microbeads. Before sorting, cells positive for CD8, CD14, CD16, CD56, CD19 or bright CD25 were removed. The V gene end was trimmed by 4 bases and the J gene end by 3 bases; junction bases not matched to a gene: 11. This CDR3 is built from 16 residues. Germline V gene sequence: CDR1 SGHNT, CDR2 YYREEE (reference sequence).

The sequence was collected from a human donor in good health. The sample comprised memory CD4+ T cells from blood. The chain combines TRBV5-4 with TRBJ2-7, with 9 bases identical to TRBD1. In nucleotides, the CDR3 is TGTGCCAGCAGCCCACCCGGGACAGGGACCCTCTACGAGCAGTACTTC. It yields the protein CASSPPGTGTLYEQYF. The variable domain in full, with the rest retrieved from reference TRBV5-4 and TRBJ2-7, is ETGVTQSPTHLIKTRGQQVTLRCSSQSGHNTVSWYQQALGQGPQFIFQYYREEENGRGNFPPRFSGLQFPNYSSELNVNALELDDSALYLCASSPPGTGTLYEQYFGPGTRLTVT.